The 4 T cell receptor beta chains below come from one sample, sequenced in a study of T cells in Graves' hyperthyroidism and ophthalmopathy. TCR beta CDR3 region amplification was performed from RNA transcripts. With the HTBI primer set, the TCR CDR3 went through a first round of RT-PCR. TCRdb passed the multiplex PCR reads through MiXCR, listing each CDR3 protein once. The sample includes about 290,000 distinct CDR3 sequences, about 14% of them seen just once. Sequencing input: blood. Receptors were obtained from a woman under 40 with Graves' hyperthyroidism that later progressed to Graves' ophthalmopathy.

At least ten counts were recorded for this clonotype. CDR3 in amino acids: CAISEDGLAGAYEQFF. The CDR3 DNA follows: TGTGCCATCAGTGAGGACGGACTAGCGGGAGCTTATGAGCAGTTCTTC. The chain carries TRBV10-3 and TRBJ2-1; 13 nucleotides match TRBD2. J lost 8 bases, V lost 2 bases, and 6 bases had no gene match. The CDR3 contains 16 residues. Germline assignment: CDR1 ENHRY and CDR2 SYGVKD.

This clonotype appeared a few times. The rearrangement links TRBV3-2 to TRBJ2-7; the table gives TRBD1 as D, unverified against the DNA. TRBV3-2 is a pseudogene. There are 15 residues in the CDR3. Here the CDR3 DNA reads TGTGCCAGCAGCCAAGAAACGGGCGGAACCTACGAGCAGTACTTC. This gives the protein CASSQETGGTYEQYF.

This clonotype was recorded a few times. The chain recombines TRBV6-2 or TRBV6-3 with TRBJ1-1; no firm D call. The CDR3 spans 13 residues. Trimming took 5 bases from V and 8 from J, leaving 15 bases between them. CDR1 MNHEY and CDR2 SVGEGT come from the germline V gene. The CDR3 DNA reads TGTGCCAGCAGTCCGAACGTAGGACCCGAAGCTTTCTTT. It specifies CASSPNVGPEAFF.

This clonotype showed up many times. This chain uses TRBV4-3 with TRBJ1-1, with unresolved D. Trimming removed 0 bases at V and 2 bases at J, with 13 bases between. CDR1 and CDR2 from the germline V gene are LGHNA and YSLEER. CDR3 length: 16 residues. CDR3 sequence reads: CASSQDVRGINTEAFF. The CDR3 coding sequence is TGCGCCAGCAGCCAAGATGTCCGGGGTATTAACACTGAAGCTTTCTTT.